This T cell receptor (beta chain) was profiled in a study of regulatory T cells in long-lasting Graves disease. Study context: Antithyroid drugs had been given to newly diagnosed Graves' patients for under 3 months. General study results and limits: It is possible that accuracy was reduced by the small size of the sample.

There are a few counts of this clonotype. What it recognizes is unknown. The germline V gene has CDR1 KGHSH and CDR2 LQKENI. The germline V and J ends were trimmed by 0 bases and 4 bases, with 3 bases remaining between them. The CDR3 has 13 amino acids. The time point here: newly diagnosed GD, antithyroid drugs for less than 3 months. The authors made the TCR library using RNA they extracted from PBMCs. To make TCR beta libraries, researchers used iRepertoire HTBI primers and Arm-PCR of CDR3 regions. TCRdb independently ran MiXCR on the multiplex PCR reads; one entry per CDR3 protein. Seen here are about 620,000 distinct CDR3 sequences, about 15% observed once, and the top ten hold about 20%. These sequences were also reported in another study, on T cells in Graves' hyperthyroidism and ophthalmopathy.

V usage is TRBV18 and J usage is TRBJ2-2; no definite D call. The sample was peripheral blood mononuclear cells (PBMCs), taken at new diagnosis, from a patient treated with antithyroid drugs. The receptor comes from a woman under 40 with Graves disease. CDR3 sequence: CASSPPATGELFF. For the CDR3, the DNA is TGTGCCAGCTCACCACCCGCCACCGGGGAGCTGTTTTTT.